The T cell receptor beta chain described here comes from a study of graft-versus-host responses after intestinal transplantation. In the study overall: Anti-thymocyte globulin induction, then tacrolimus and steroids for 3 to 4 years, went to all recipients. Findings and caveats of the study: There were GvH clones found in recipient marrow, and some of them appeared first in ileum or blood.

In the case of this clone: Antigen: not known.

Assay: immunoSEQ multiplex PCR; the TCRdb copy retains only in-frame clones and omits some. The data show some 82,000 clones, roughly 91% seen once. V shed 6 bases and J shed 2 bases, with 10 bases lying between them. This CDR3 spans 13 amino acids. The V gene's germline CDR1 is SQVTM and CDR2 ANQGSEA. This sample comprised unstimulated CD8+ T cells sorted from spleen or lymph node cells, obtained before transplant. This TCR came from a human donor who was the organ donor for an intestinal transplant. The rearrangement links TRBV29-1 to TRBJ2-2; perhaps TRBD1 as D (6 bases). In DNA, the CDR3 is TGCAGCGTCCAGGGGTACAACACCGGGGAGCTGTTTTTT. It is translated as CSVQGYNTGELFF.